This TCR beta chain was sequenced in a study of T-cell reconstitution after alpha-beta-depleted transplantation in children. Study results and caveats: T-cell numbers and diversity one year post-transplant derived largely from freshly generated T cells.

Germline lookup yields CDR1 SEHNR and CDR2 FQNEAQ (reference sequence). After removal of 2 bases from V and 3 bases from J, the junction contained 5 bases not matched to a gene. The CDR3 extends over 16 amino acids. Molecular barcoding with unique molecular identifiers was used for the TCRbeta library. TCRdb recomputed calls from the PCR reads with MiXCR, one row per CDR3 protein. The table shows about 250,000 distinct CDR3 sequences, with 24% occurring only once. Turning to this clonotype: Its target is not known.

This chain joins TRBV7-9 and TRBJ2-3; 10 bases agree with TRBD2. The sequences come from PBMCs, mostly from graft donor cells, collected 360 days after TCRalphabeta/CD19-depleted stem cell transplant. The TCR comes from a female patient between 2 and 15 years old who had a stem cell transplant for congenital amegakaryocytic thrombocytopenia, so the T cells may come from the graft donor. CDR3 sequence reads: CASSLQREGETDTQYF. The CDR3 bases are TGTGCCAGCAGCTTACAGCGGGAGGGTGAGACAGATACGCAGTATTTT. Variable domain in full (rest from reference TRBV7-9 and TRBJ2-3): DTGVSQNPRHKITKRGQNVTFRCDPISEHNRLYWYRQTLGQGPEFLTYFQNEAQLEKSRLLSDRFSAERPKGSFSTLEIQRTEQGDSAMYLCASSLQREGETDTQYFGPGTRLTVL.